The rows below give T cell receptor beta chains drawn from one sample of a study of T cells in Graves' hyperthyroidism and ophthalmopathy. TCRdb reprocessed the multiplex PCR reads with MiXCR, giving one entry per CDR3 protein. Of roughly 180,000 distinct CDR3 sequences listed, just under 9.5% are singletons. Material: blood. Every receptor here comes from a woman aged 18 to 35 with Graves' hyperthyroidism that later progressed to Graves' ophthalmopathy. CDR3s include the opening cysteine and the closing phenylalanine or tryptophan.

V gene	J gene	CDR3 protein
TRBV9	TRBJ1-1	CASSKMSTDMNTEAFF
TRBV20-1	TRBJ2-3	CSARGTGGDSDTQYF
TRBV15	TRBJ2-7	CATSRTPRDRVFEQYF
TRBV6-2/TRBV6-3	TRBJ2-1	CASTYRDRGNNEQFF
TRBV20-1	TRBJ2-1	CSARDSRYEQFF
TRBV5-1	TRBJ2-6	CASSPPQGSGANVLTF
TRBV7-9	TRBJ2-1	CASSLAGTSRNEQFF
TRBV7-8	TRBJ2-1	CASYPSAGGPRYNEQFF
TRBV7-9	TRBJ2-5	CASSLERTRQETQYF
TRBV7-9	TRBJ1-5	CASSLTGDPSGPQHF
TRBV20-1	TRBJ1-5	CSATTGNSNQPQHF
TRBV4-2	TRBJ2-3	CASSQGGGGGSDTQYF
TRBV27	TRBJ1-5	CASSLKWDQPQHF
TRBV4-1	TRBJ2-2	CASSQETSGRSDTGELFF
TRBV6-2/TRBV6-3	TRBJ1-1	CASSYSVRGVTTGGDTEAFF
TRBV6-1	TRBJ2-3	CASSEIRDTQYF
TRBV30	TRBJ1-1	CAWSEENTEAFF
TRBV6-1	TRBJ1-2	CASRTLNYGYTF
TRBV28	TRBJ1-5	CASSLGDRSNQPQHF
TRBV5-5	TRBJ1-1	CASSPPRRVKLNTEAFF
TRBV16	TRBJ2-5	CASSQGGSEKTQYF
TRBV7-2	TRBJ2-7	CASSLETGGPYEQYF